This T cell receptor (beta chain) was recorded in a study of spatial heterogeneity in lung cancer. This clonotype was seen at least ten times. The target antigen is unknown. Time point of the sample: sample taken at primary tumor resection. Sequencing of whole RNA from tumor, nontumor lung or frozen PBMC involved no sorting. Samples came from 72 TRACERx patients with untreated early-stage lung cancer. TCRdb ran MiXCR on the 5' RACE reads and lists one entry per CDR3 protein. Of around 50,000 distinct CDR3 sequences detected, less than 8.5% appear once; the ten largest clones hold around 13%. This CDR3 contains 14 residues. With 1 base removed from V and 7 bases from J, the gap between germline ends came to 8 bases. CDR1 SGHTA and CDR2 FQGNSA come from the germline V gene. Study-level findings and limits: Expanded tumor TCRs that were ubiquitous appeared in blood more at resection than follow-up.

This clonotype was obtained from a female donor with early-stage non-small cell lung cancer. The specimen was PBMCs, collected at surgery. The chain carries TRBV7-2 and TRBJ1-6, with D hard to call. This CDR3 reads CASSLDHGNSPLHF. The CDR3, as DNA: TGTGCCAGCAGCTTAGACCACGGAAATTCACCCCTCCACTTT.